This paragraph reports one TCR beta chain. What it binds is unknown. The length of the CDR3 is 19 residues. The germline V gene encodes CDR1 SGHDT and CDR2 YYEEEE. V lost 1 base to trimming and J lost 3 bases, with 25 bases between them. PCR primers comprised 60 Vbeta and 13 Jbeta primers. TCRdb's copy holds only in-frame clones and misses some; the assay was immunoSEQ multiplex PCR. The data show 60,000 to 70,000 clones, approximately 80% seen once. This entry is derived from a study of cytomegalovirus exposure and HLA in healthy donors. Overall study context: An early data release held 70 million to 90 million unique TCRs from HLA-typed donors. Study-level findings and limits: Per published reports, the classifier diagnosed cytomegalovirus status with high specificity and sensitivity.

The receptor was derived from a woman under 40 in good health and CMV-seronegative. The sequencing sample was made of PBMCs. This rearrangement joins TRBV5-6 to TRBJ2-5; a possible D gene is TRBD2 (7 bases). The CDR3 spells CASSLTLLLGGGLKETQYF. The CDR3 region has the DNA TGTGCCAGCAGCTTGACCCTTCTTTTGGGCGGGGGCTTAAAAGAGACCCAGTACTTC. Looking up the rest from reference TRBV5-6 and TRBJ2-5 gives the full variable domain: DAGVTQSPTHLIKTRGQQVTLRCSPKSGHDTVSWYQQALGQGPQFIFQYYEEEERQRGNFPDRFSGHQFPNYSSELNVNALLLGDSALYLCASSLTLLLGGGLKETQYFGPGTRLLVL.